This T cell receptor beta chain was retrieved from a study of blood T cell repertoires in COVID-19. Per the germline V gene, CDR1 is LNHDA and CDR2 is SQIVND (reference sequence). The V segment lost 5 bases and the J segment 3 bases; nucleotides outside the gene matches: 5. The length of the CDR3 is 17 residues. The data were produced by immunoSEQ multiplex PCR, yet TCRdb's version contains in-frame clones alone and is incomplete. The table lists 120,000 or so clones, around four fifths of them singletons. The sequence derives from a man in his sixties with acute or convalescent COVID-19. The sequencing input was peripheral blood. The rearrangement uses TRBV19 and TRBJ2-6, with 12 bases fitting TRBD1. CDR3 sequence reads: CASSAGQGAIGANVLTF. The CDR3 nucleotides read TGTGCCAGTAGTGCGGGACAGGGGGCAATTGGGGCCAACGTCCTGACTTTC.